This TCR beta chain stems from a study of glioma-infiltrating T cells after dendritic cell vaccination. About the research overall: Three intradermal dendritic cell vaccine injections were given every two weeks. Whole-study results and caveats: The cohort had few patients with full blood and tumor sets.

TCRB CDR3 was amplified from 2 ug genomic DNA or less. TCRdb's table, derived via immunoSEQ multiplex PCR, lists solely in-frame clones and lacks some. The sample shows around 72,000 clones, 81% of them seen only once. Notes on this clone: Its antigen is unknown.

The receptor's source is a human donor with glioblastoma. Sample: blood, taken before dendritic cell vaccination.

The DNA for the CDR3 is TGTGCCAGCACTCCGCAGGGGGCAAAAGAGACCCAGTACTTC. Translated, it gives CASTPQGAKETQYF. The chain joins TRBV5-6 to TRBJ2-5; 8 bases agree with TRBD1. The germline gives CDR1 SGHDT, CDR2 YYEEEE. The CDR3 is 14 amino acids. With 6 bases clipped from V and 3 bases from J, the junction kept 7 bases outside the gene matches. Using reference TRBV5-6 and TRBJ2-5 for the parts outside the CDR3, the full variable domain is DAGVTQSPTHLIKTRGQQVTLRCSPKSGHDTVSWYQQALGQGPQFIFQYYEEEERQRGNFPDRFSGHQFPNYSSELNVNALLLGDSALYLCASTPQGAKETQYFGPGTRLLVL.